This entry is about one T cell receptor (beta chain). In the authors' methods: How many nucleated cells were present was estimated from reference gene primer amplification. Here immunoSEQ multiplex PCR was the method, and the copy in TCRdb shows in-frame clones only, minus some. That table gives V, J and clone size, and the DNA gave D and trimming. The profile shows around 150,000 clones, more than 75% of them singletons. The V segment lost 4 bases and the J segment 1 base; nucleotides outside the gene matches: 20. Germline V gene sequence: CDR1 LNHNV, CDR2 YYDKDF (reference sequence). The CDR3 has 20 amino acids. This entry comes from a study of blood T cell repertoires in COVID-19. Study as a whole: Collection of acute and convalescent COVID-19 samples took place in the United States, Italy and Spain. Sample material is recorded as cDNA or gDNA derived from T cells, B-cell-depleted T cells, or PBMCs.

This clonotype was obtained from a man in his 70s with acute or convalescent COVID-19. Sequenced material: peripheral blood. The chain has TRBV15 and TRBJ1-2; 8 bases map to TRBD1. The CDR3 reads CATSTRYDRGPQQLNYGYTF. In DNA, the CDR3 is TGTGCCACCAGCACACGCTATGACAGGGGTCCGCAACAGCTTAACTATGGCTACACCTTC.